What follows describes a single T cell receptor beta chain. The antigen remains undetermined. Researchers made TCR beta libraries by using iRepertoire HTBI primers and running Arm-PCR on CDR3 regions. TCRdb independently ran MiXCR on the multiplex PCR reads; one entry per CDR3 protein. The top ten hold less than 35% of the sample, which has about 350,000 distinct CDR3 sequences, about a sixth seen once. This entry belongs to a study of regulatory T cells in long-lasting Graves disease. CDR3 length: 17 residues. The V and J ends lost 2 bases and 1 base, in that order; junction bases with no gene match: 10. The V gene's germline CDR1 is KGHSH and CDR2 LQKENI. As to time point: newly diagnosed GD, antithyroid drugs for less than 3 months. The TCR library was made from RNA that had been extracted from PBMCs in TRIzol. Those enrolled as patients came out of an endocrinology department in Xi'an, China. Whole-study findings and limits: Persistent patients shared fewer than 3,500 public clonotypes among themselves. Newly diagnosed patients shared fewer, at some 900.

These data are also associated with another study on T cells in Graves' hyperthyroidism and ophthalmopathy. Turning to that study: The study used the HTBI primer set for a first-round RT-PCR of the TCR CDR3.

The chain joins TRBV18 to TRBJ2-7; 8 bases are a match to TRBD2. This receptor was obtained from a middle-aged man with Graves disease. Sequenced material: peripheral blood mononuclear cells (PBMCs), taken at new diagnosis, from a patient treated with antithyroid drugs. The CDR3, as DNA: TGTGCCAGCTCACCAAAGGGGATAGCGGGGAATTCCTACGAGCAGTACTTC. Translating gives CASSPKGIAGNSYEQYF. The full variable domain, its missing parts supplied by reference TRBV18 and TRBJ2-7, is NAGVMQNPRHLVRRRGQEARLRCSPMKGHSHVYWYRQLPEEGLKFMVYLQKENIIDESGMPKERFSAEFPKEGPSILRIQQVVRGDSAAYFCASSPKGIAGNSYEQYFGPGTRLTVT.